This TCR beta chain was identified in a study of blood T cells in healthy people across ages. This clonotype appeared many times. It was with a sample-barcoded 5' primer and a J-beta primer mix that a second PCR of about 6 to 12 cycles was run. A single record per CDR3 protein comes from TCRdb applying MiXCR to the 5' RACE reads. The sample yields more than 800,000 distinct CDR3 sequences, 25% to 35% seen once. The CDR3 has 18 amino acids. Per the germline V gene, CDR1 is KGHDR and CDR2 is SFDVKD. V was cut by 4 bases and J by 1 base, with 20 bases left in between. The chain is built from TRBV24-1 and TRBJ2-3; perhaps TRBD1 as D (6 bases). This clonotype was sampled from a woman of 80 years or more in good health. Source material: blood. The CDR3 loop is CATSENFTPGVGTDTQYF. For the CDR3, the DNA is TGTGCCACCAGTGAAAATTTTACCCCAGGGGTCGGCACAGATACGCAGTATTTT.